This TCR beta chain stems from a study of early T cells in non-severe SARS-CoV-2 infection (dated by TCRdb to the early 2020s). With respect to the entire study: Because TCR sequencing was done on bulk RNA from unsorted whole blood, the alpha and beta chains could not be paired. What the work shows at the level of the full study, not this receptor alone: VDJdb matching was skewed toward anti-spike CD8 responses and likely underestimated virus-specific expansions, missing private and CD4 specificities.

A case-control design nested within a healthcare worker cohort in London, UK, was used, with weekly nasopharyngeal swab PCR tests and blood sampling performed. Healthcare workers were recruited between 23 and 31 March 2020, during the week of the UK lockdown, and were followed weekly for up to about 16 weeks. Via the germline V gene (reference sequence), CDR1 is LGHDT and CDR2 YNNKEL. From cysteine to phenylalanine, the CDR3 is 12 amino acids long. Only the CDR3 portion is preserved as DNA: 36 bases, with reading frame beginning at the first base. V was cut back by 4 bases and J by 4 bases, leaving a gap of 8 bases between them. Libraries were prepared through 5' RACE. The listed sequencing device is NextSeq 500. To correct for sequencing error and PCR bias, the TCR library protocol tagged individual cDNA molecules with unique molecular identifiers. TCR alpha and beta chains were both sequenced, and the abundances of alpha and beta sequences in each sample were closely correlated with each other. Turning to the authors' computational methods: Decombinator V4 was used to annotate TCR sequences for V gene, J gene and CDR3. Expanded TCRs were defined as changing significantly between any two time points under a Poisson model with p below 0.0001. TCR abundances were normalised to the total number of TCRs sequenced per sample and were expressed as counts per million. MAIT TCRs were defined by TRAV1-2 paired with TRAJ12, TRAJ20 or TRAJ33, and iNKT TCRs by TRAV10 paired with TRAJ18. VDJdb, accessed on 1 November 2021, was searched for TCRs annotated for CMV, EBV and SARS-CoV-2, and TCRs annotated for more than one antigen were excluded. Starting from the raw public reads, TCRdb applied fastp trimming at Q25, assembled clones with MiXCR and retained in-frame beta chains. Records with the same CDR3 protein are collapsed into one entry carrying the most frequent genes and DNA. Here the V and J calls rest on TCRdb's processing, not on the authors' analysis. The sample table shows tens of thousands of distinct CDR3 sequences, and 12% are seen once. The ten top clones hold over 3% of the sample.

This clonotype was seen repeatedly, ten times or more. Its antigen is unknown. No much larger clone is present one base from it, and per-base qualities are unavailable. Sequenced sample: whole blood. Recombination joined TRBV3-1 with TRBJ2-7, and perhaps TRBD1 as D gene, on 6 matching bases. The TCR comes from an adult who was a healthcare worker with PCR-confirmed SARS-CoV-2 infection or an uninfected control (not recorded which). The CDR3 protein sequence reads: CASSLGGYEQYF. The nucleotide sequence is given as TGTGCCAGCAGCCTAGGGGGTTACGAGCAGTACTTC.